A single sample is the source of the 16 T cell receptor beta chains below, sequenced in a study of regulatory T cells in long-lasting Graves disease. HTBI primers from iRepertoire and Arm-PCR of CDR3 regions yielded the TCR beta libraries. One entry per CDR3 protein results from TCRdb running MiXCR on the multiplex PCR reads. The data contain 600,000 to 650,000 distinct CDR3 sequences, about 16% of them singletons. Time point of the sample: newly diagnosed GD, antithyroid drugs for less than 3 months. The TCR library used RNA extracted from PBMCs. These data were also reused for a study on T cells in Graves' hyperthyroidism and ophthalmopathy.

Specimen: peripheral blood mononuclear cells (PBMCs), collected at new diagnosis, from a patient treated with antithyroid drugs. The receptor source for this set is a woman under 40 with Graves disease.

The V gene is TRBV27, the J gene TRBJ1-5; possibly TRBD1 for D (6 bases). In germline, CDR1 is MNHEY, CDR2 SMNVEV (reference sequence). CDR3 size: 15 residues. V dropped 6 bases and J dropped 0 bases, with 12 bases sitting between them. CDR3 nucleotide sequence: TGTGCCAGCAGGAAAAACAGGGATAGCAATCAGCCCCAGCATTTT. It yields the protein CASRKNRDSNQPQHF.

The V call is TRBV6-2 or TRBV6-3, the J call TRBJ1-3; unclear D gene. The CDR3 loop spans 12 amino acids. V was trimmed by 8 bases and J by 2 bases, leaving 7 bases between them. Germline V lookup: CDR1 MNHEY, CDR2 SVGEGT. The CDR3 here is CASAWAGNTIYF. The CDR3 region has the DNA TGTGCCAGCGCTTGGGCTGGAAACACCATATATTTT.

This clonotype was recorded many times. The V gene is TRBV27, the J gene TRBJ1-3; D unclear. Trimming left V 2 bases short and J 0 bases short, with 8 bases between. The germline CDR1 and CDR2 sequences are MNHEY and SMNVEV (reference sequence). This CDR3 comprises 15 residues. CDR3 in amino acids: CASSLMGSSGNTIYF. In DNA form, the CDR3 reads TGTGCCAGCAGTTTAATGGGCAGCTCTGGAAACACCATATATTTT.

The rearrangement links TRBV10-2 to TRBJ1-2; no clear D. Germline assignment: CDR1 WSHSY and CDR2 SAAADI. Trimming left V 0 bases short and J 6 bases short, with 11 bases between. The CDR3 consists of 14 residues. DNA of the CDR3: TGCGCCAGCAGTGAGTCAGGGCCCGGGGATGGCTACACCTTC. As protein: CASSESGPGDGYTF.

This clonotype occurred many times. V gene TRBV7-9 combines with J gene TRBJ2-3; D may be TRBD2 (6 bases). Per germline, CDR1 SEHNR and CDR2 FQNEAQ (reference sequence). V was clipped by 5 bases and J by 2 bases, with 17 bases between them. The CDR3 loop spans 16 amino acids. CDR3 loop: CASSPPSGSYTDTQYF. The CDR3 DNA is TGTGCCAGCAGCCCGCCGAGCGGGTCTTACACAGATACGCAGTATTTT. The full variable domain, its missing parts supplied by reference TRBV7-9 and TRBJ2-3, is DTGVSQNPRHKITKRGQNVTFRCDPISEHNRLYWYRQTLGQGPEFLTYFQNEAQLEKSRLLSDRFSAERPKGSFSTLEIQRTEQGDSAMYLCASSPPSGSYTDTQYFGPGTRLTVL.

The chain joins TRBV5-1 to TRBJ1-1; maybe TRBD1 (6 bases). This CDR3 has 16 residues. Germline loops: CDR1 SGHRS, CDR2 YFSETQ. V shed 1 base and J shed 0 bases, with 13 bases lying between them. The CDR3 nucleotides read TGCGCCAGCAGCTTGTTCCAGGGGAACTTGAACACTGAAGCTTTCTTT. This sequence encodes CASSLFQGNLNTEAFF.

This clonotype showed up just a few times. The chain uses TRBV20-1 and TRBJ2-7; 7 nucleotides align to TRBD1. Germline CDR1 DFQATT, CDR2 SNEGSKA (reference sequence). CDR3 length equals 15 residues. The junction had 5 bases not matched to a gene; V was cut back by 0 bases and J by 0 bases. CDR3 in DNA: TGCAGTGCTAGAGATATGACAGGGAGCTCCTACGAGCAGTACTTC. As protein: CSARDMTGSSYEQYF.

The CDR3 DNA sequence: TGCAGTGCTATCCTTCGGGGGGGTACTGAAGCTTTCTTT. This encodes CSAILRGGTEAFF. The chain combines TRBV20-1 with TRBJ1-1, with D possibly being TRBD1 (5 bases). With 4 bases removed from V and 5 bases from J, the gap between germline ends came to 14 bases. This CDR3 is built from 13 residues. Germline CDR1 and CDR2: DFQATT and SNEGSKA (reference sequence).

The gene calls are TRBV7-2 and TRBJ1-4; 7 nucleotides agree with TRBD1. The V and J ends lost 3 bases and 8 bases, in that order; junction bases with no gene match: 3. CDR3 length: 13 residues. The germline V gene encodes CDR1 SGHTA and CDR2 FQGNSA. As DNA, the CDR3 is TGTGCCAGCAGCTTTCAGACAGGGGAAAAACTGTTTTTT. It is translated as CASSFQTGEKLFF.

The chain recombines TRBV27 with TRBJ1-3; D remains unclear. Trimming left V 4 bases short and J 4 bases short, with 17 bases between. This CDR3 region has 16 residues. Germline CDR1 is MNHEY and CDR2 is SMNVEV (reference sequence). CDR3 protein: CASSSGRQTRGNTIYF. In DNA form, the CDR3 reads TGTGCCAGCAGTTCCGGACGACAAACGAGGGGAAACACCATATATTTT.

This clonotype was detected ten times or more. One end of the junction is discordant with germline, which a read error may explain. The chain couples TRBV6-1 to TRBJ1-1; maybe TRBD1 (5 bases). The CDR3 spans 12 residues. Looked up from germline, CDR1 is MNHNS and CDR2 is SASEGT. The CDR3 spells CASTRDGPESFF. CDR3 nucleotides: TGTGCCAGCACCCGGGACGGACCTGAATCTTTCTTT.

The sample holds a few counts of this clonotype. The chain carries TRBV5-6 and TRBJ2-7, with a weak D call TRBD2 (6 bases). This CDR3 has 14 residues. V lost 4 bases and J 3 bases, leaving 14 bases between the germline ends. Germline V gene lookup returns CDR1 SGHDT and CDR2 YYEEEE. The CDR3, as DNA: TGTGCCAGCAGCCCAGGGACTTCTCGCTACGAGCAGTACTTC. It is translated as CASSPGTSRYEQYF.

In its sample, this clonotype was seen many times. The rearrangement links TRBV12-3 or TRBV12-4 to TRBJ2-1, with 9 bases fitting TRBD2. The trim removed 6 bases at V and 7 bases at J, leaving 19 bases unmatched. CDR3 length: 18 amino acids. The CDR3 DNA follows: TGTGCCAGCAGCTTATTGAGGCTAGCGGGAAGAGGAGGAAATGAGCAGTTCTTC. Protein sequence: CASSLLRLAGRGGNEQFF.

With respect to this clonotype: It may be a read error: a sequence one base away is much more abundant. The V and J genes are TRBV28 and TRBJ1-1; D is unclear. The CDR3 spans 17 residues. Trimming pared 3 bases from V and 5 bases from J, leaving 22 bases between. Per the germline V gene, CDR1 is MDHEN and CDR2 is SYDVKM. CDR3 amino acids: CASSLGGPGSLMTEAFF. Here the CDR3 DNA reads TGTGCCAGCAGTTTGGGTGGGCCGGGTTCGTTGATGACTGAAGCTTTCTTT.

Ten or more counts support this clonotype. The rearrangement uses TRBV29-1 and TRBJ1-1; weak D call: TRBD1 (6 bases). Germline-derived CDR1 and CDR2 are SQVTM and ANQGSEA. The CDR3 contains 11 residues. Trimming took 6 bases from V and 4 from J, leaving 9 bases between them. CDR3 in amino acids: CSVHRATEAFF. For the CDR3, the DNA is TGCAGCGTGCACAGGGCCACTGAAGCTTTCTTT.

This clonotype was found many times. The chain recombines TRBV12-3 or TRBV12-4 with TRBJ2-7; maybe TRBD1 (6 bases). This CDR3 region has 14 residues. The V end lost 5 bases, the J end lost 1 base, and 12 bases lay between the germline ends. The CDR3 sequence: CASSPGTKSYEQYF. The DNA of the CDR3 is TGTGCCAGCAGTCCCGGGACAAAGTCCTACGAGCAGTACTTC.